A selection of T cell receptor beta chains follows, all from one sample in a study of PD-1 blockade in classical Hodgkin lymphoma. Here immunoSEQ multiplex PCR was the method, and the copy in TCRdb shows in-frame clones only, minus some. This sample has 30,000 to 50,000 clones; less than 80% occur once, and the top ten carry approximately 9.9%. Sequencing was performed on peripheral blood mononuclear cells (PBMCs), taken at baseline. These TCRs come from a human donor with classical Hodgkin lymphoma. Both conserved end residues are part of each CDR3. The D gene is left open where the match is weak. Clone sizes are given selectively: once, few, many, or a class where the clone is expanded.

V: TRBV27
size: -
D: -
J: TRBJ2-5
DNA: TGTGCCAGCAGTTTATTTGGGTCTAGCTTCGAGACCCAGTACTTC
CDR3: CASSLFGSSFETQYF

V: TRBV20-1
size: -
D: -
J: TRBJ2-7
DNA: TGCAGTGCTACCCGAACCTACGAGCAGTACTTC
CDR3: CSATRTYEQYF

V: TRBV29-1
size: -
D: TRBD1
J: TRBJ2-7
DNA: TGCAGCGTTGAAGATCCCGGGACAGGGGAGGACGAGCAGTACTTC
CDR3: CSVEDPGTGEDEQYF

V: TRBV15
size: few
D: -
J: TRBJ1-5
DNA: TGTGCCACCAGTCCAGGGACGGGAGGACAGCCCCAGCATTTT
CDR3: CATSPGTGGQPQHF

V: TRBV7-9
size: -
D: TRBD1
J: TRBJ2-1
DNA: TGTGCCAGCAGCTTAGCGTGGGGGGACAGGGGCCCCTACAATGAGCAGTTCTTC
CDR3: CASSLAWGDRGPYNEQFF

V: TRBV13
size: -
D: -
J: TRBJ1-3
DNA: TGTGCCAGCAGACTCGTAGGAACTACCTCTGGAAACACCATATATTTT
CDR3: CASRLVGTTSGNTIYF

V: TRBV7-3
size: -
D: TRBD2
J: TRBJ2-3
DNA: TGTGCCAGCAGCCCCTCTAGCGGGATCACAGATACGCAGTATTTT
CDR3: CASSPSSGITDTQYF

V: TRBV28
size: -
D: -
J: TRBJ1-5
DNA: TGTGCCAGCAGTTTACAGATAACGGGGGCGTCGGGGCAGCCCCAGCATTTT
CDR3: CASSLQITGASGQPQHF

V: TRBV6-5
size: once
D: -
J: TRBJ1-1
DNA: TGTGCCAGCAGTTACTCCTACGGGAACACTGAAGCTTTCTTT
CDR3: CASSYSYGNTEAFF

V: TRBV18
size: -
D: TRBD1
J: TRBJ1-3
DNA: TGTGCCAGCCGACAGGGAGGTGGAAACACCATATATTTT
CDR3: CASRQGGGNTIYF

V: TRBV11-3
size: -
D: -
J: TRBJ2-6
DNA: TGTGCCAGCAGTCCAGTATTTGGGGCCCCTGGGGCCAACGTCCTGACTTTC
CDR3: CASSPVFGAPGANVLTF

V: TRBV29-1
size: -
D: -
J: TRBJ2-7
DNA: TGCAGCGTTGAGGTAGGGGCCGGGGACGAGCAGTACTTC
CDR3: CSVEVGAGDEQYF

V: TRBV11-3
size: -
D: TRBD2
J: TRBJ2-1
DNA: TGTGCCAGCAGCTGGGCGGGGGGCAGTTACAATGAGCAGTTCTTC
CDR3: CASSWAGGSYNEQFF

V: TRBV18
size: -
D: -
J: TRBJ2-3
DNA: TGTGCCAGCTCACTGGACTGGGAGACGCAGTATTTT
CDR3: CASSLDWETQYF

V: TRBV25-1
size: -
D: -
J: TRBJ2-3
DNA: TGTGCCAGCAGTCTAGATACGCAGTATTTT
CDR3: CASSLDTQYF

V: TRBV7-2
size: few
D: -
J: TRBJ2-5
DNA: TGTGCCAGCAGCTTAAACAACTTCCAAGAGACCCAGTACTTC
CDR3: CASSLNNFQETQYF

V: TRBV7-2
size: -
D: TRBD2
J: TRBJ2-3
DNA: TGTGCCAGCAGCCCCTTAGCGGGAGTGAGTGTAGATACGCAGTATTTT
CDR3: CASSPLAGVSVDTQYF

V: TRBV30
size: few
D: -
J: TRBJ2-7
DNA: TGTGCCCTACTTACAGGGAGCTACGAGCAGTACTTC
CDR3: CALLTGSYEQYF

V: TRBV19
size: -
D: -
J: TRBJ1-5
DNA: TGTGCCAGTAGTATTCCGGAGGTCCGCAATCAGCCCCAGCATTTT
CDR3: CASSIPEVRNQPQHF

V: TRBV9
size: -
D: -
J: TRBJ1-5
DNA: TGTGCCAGCAGCGTAGGTTGGGGCAATCAGCCCCAGCATTTT
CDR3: CASSVGWGNQPQHF

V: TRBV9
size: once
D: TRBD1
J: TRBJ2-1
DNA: TGTGCCAGCAGCACCGGGACAGTCAACTACAATGAGCAGTTCTTC
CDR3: CASSTGTVNYNEQFF

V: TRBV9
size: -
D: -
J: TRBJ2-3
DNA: TGTGCCAGCAGCGTCTTGGGAACGGATACGCAGTATTTT
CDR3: CASSVLGTDTQYF

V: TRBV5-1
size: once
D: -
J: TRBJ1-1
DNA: TGCGCCAGCAGCCTGGACGGTCGAAACACTGAAGCTTTCTTT
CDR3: CASSLDGRNTEAFF

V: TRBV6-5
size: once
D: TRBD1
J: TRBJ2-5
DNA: TGTGCCAGCAGGAGGACAGGTCTAGCCCAAGAGACCCAGTACTTC
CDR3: CASRRTGLAQETQYF

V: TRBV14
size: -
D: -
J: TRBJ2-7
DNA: TGTGCCAGCAGCCTCCGATACGAGCAGTACTTC
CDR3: CASSLRYEQYF

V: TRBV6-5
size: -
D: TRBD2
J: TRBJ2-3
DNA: TGTGCCAGCAGCCACTTGTCTAGCGGGACTGATACGCAGTATTTT
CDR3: CASSHLSSGTDTQYF